This paragraph reports one T cell receptor (beta chain). Its antigen is not known. This specimen belongs to a study of blood T cells in healthy people across ages. A J-beta primer mix and a sample-barcoded 5' primer were used in a second PCR of about 6 to 12 cycles. No fewer than 3 million CDR3-containing paired-end reads came from each sample. TCRdb called the 5' RACE reads again in MiXCR, with one record for every CDR3 protein. Of around 800,000 distinct CDR3 sequences listed, approximately 55% were seen once; the top ten hold roughly 40%. Study-level results: TCR beta diversity was tightly associated with the proportion of naive T cells. Measured against age, TCR beta diversity per million T cells decreased in a roughly linear manner.

This sequence originates from an elderly man in good health. The source material was blood.

DNA of the CDR3: TGCACCAGCAGACATAACCCCCCGGGTAGCGGGGACGTAGAGACCCAGTACTTC. Amino acids: CTSRHNPPGSGDVETQYF. The V call is TRBV1, the J call TRBJ2-5; the tabulated D call, TRBD2, remains unverified against the DNA. TRBV1 is a documented pseudogene. This CDR3 spans 18 amino acids.